Listed here are 17 T cell receptor beta chains from one sample, sequenced in a study of cytomegalovirus exposure and HLA in healthy donors. Sequencing was performed with immunoSEQ multiplex PCR; in TCRdb, only in-frame clones are kept and a portion is missing. Of some 77,000 clones listed, roughly 94% are singletons. The material sequenced was PBMCs. These TCRs come from a man younger than 35 in good health and CMV-seropositive.

The rearrangement joins TRBV30 to TRBJ2-7, with D possibly matching TRBD1 (6 bases). Between the trimmed V and J ends, which lost 7 bases and 4 bases, there was a span of 11 bases. Germline assignment: CDR1 GTSNPN and CDR2 SVGIG (reference sequence). This CDR3 comprises 11 residues. The CDR3 sequence: CASGTPYEQYF. CDR3 nucleotide sequence: TGTGCCTCCGGGACACCTTACGAGCAGTACTTC.

The rearrangement joins TRBV4-1 to TRBJ2-7, with 7 bases matching TRBD2. CDR1 is MGHRA, CDR2 YSYEKL, per germline. V shed 1 base and J 4 bases; nucleotides not matched to a gene: 7. This CDR3 comprises 15 residues. The CDR3 bases are TGCGCCAGCAGCCAAGTTGGGGGGGGAACTTACGAGCAGTACTTC. As protein: CASSQVGGGTYEQYF.

The rearrangement uses TRBV2 and TRBJ1-1; D gene ambiguous. The CDR3 is 12 residues long. Germline V CDR1 and CDR2: SNHLY, FYNNEI. V dropped 3 bases and J dropped 5 bases, with 7 bases sitting between them. The CDR3 loop reads CASSERGTEAFF. The CDR3 nucleotides are TGTGCCAGCAGTGAGAGAGGGACTGAAGCTTTCTTT.

The V call is TRBV6-1, the J call TRBJ2-7, with D perhaps matching TRBD2 (7 bases). V dropped 6 bases and J dropped 1 base, with 16 bases sitting between them. The CDR3 spans 15 residues. The germline gives CDR1 MNHNS, CDR2 SASEGT. CDR3: CASSLRGALSYEQYF. Here the CDR3 DNA reads TGTGCCAGCAGCCTCCGGGGGGCCCTATCCTACGAGCAGTACTTC.

V and J are TRBV5-1 and TRBJ2-7; 8 nucleotides agree with TRBD1. J was trimmed by 0 bases and V by 1 base; bases with no gene match: 3. Germline V lookup: CDR1 SGHRS, CDR2 YFSETQ. The CDR3 contains 15 residues. As DNA, the CDR3 is TGCGCCAGCAGCTTGAGGACAGGGAACTCCTACGAGCAGTACTTC. This encodes CASSLRTGNSYEQYF.

The CDR3 spells CASSLAYRVSPLHF. The CDR3 DNA follows: TGTGCCAGCAGCTTGGCATACAGGGTTTCACCCCTCCACTTT. The chain combines TRBV11-2 with TRBJ1-6; maybe TRBD1 (6 bases). CDR3 size: 14 residues. Trimming left V 3 bases short and J 9 bases short, with 12 bases between. CDR1 is SGHAT and CDR2 is FQNNGV in the germline V gene.

This chain joins TRBV14 and TRBJ2-4; TRBD1 might be the D (6 bases). The V end was cut by 3 bases, the J end by 8 bases, with 14 bases between. CDR3 length: 14 amino acids. From germline, CDR1 is SGHDN and CDR2 FVKESK. CDR3 nucleotide sequence: TGTGCCAGCAGCCAGGGGGCGGGCGGTTACATTCAGTACTTC. Protein: CASSQGAGGYIQYF.

Only one count was recorded for this clone. The chain combines TRBV4-2 with TRBJ2-7; D gene ambiguous. Germline values: CDR1 LGHNA, CDR2 YNFKEQ. Trimming pared 3 bases from V and 0 bases from J, leaving 6 bases between. The CDR3 runs to 13 residues. CDR3 amino acids: CASSQHSSYEQYF. CDR3 DNA: TGTGCCAGCAGCCAGCACAGCTCCTACGAGCAGTACTTC.

The chain combines TRBV2 with TRBJ1-1; maybe TRBD1 (6 bases). The V end was cut by 7 bases, the J end by 1 base, with 10 bases between. Germline V gene lookup returns CDR1 SNHLY and CDR2 FYNNEI. The CDR3 loop spans 13 amino acids. The CDR3 here is CASILQGNTEAFF. The CDR3 bases are TGTGCCAGCATCCTACAGGGGAACACTGAAGCTTTCTTT.

The V gene is TRBV30, the J gene TRBJ1-1; weak D call: TRBD1 (5 bases). CDR1 GTSNPN and CDR2 SVGIG come from the germline V gene (reference sequence). Trimming cost V 4 bases and J 1 base, with 10 bases left between them. The CDR3 consists of 13 residues. CDR3 amino acids: CAWKRQTNTEAFF. CDR3 nucleotide sequence: TGTGCCTGGAAACGACAGACGAACACTGAAGCTTTCTTT.

This clone was seen a handful of times. The gene calls are TRBV18 and TRBJ2-7; TRBD1 agrees at 10 bases. Germline trimming cut 8 bases from V and 4 bases from J; bases unmatched to any gene: 8. CDR1 and CDR2 (germline): KGHSH, LQKENI. There are 14 residues in the CDR3. The CDR3 here is CASPKGTGVYEQYF. Written as DNA, the CDR3 is TGTGCCAGCCCCAAGGGGACAGGGGTATACGAGCAGTACTTC.

The J gene is TRBJ2-1, the V gene TRBV11-2; the D gene is possibly TRBD1 (5 bases). The V and J ends lost 1 base and 6 bases respectively, with 19 bases between them. The CDR3 extends over 17 amino acids. Germline-derived CDR1 and CDR2 are SGHAT and FQNNGV. The CDR3 loop is CASSLAPPGQGGNEQFF. The CDR3 nucleotides read TGTGCCAGCAGCTTAGCCCCGCCGGGCCAGGGCGGCAATGAGCAGTTCTTC.

The chain links TRBV28 to TRBJ2-7; 7 nucleotides align to TRBD1. Trimming at V came to 8 bases and at J to 5 bases, leaving 9 bases not matched to a gene. CDR3 size: 13 residues. Germline V gives CDR1 MDHEN, CDR2 SYDVKM. The CDR3 loop is CASRQGVYNEQYF. In nucleotides, the CDR3 is TGTGCCAGCCGACAGGGTGTGTACAACGAGCAGTACTTC.

The chain carries TRBV29-1 and TRBJ2-5, with D uncertain. The length of the CDR3 is 12 residues. V dropped 5 bases and J dropped 2 bases, with 9 bases sitting between them. CDR1 is SQVTM, CDR2 ANQGSEA, per germline. In DNA, the CDR3 is TGCAGCGTTCCCCTACCACAAGAGACCCAGTACTTC. Translation gives CSVPLPQETQYF. Combining the CDR3 with reference TRBV29-1 and TRBJ2-5 gives the whole variable domain SAVISQKPSRDICQRGTSLTIQCQVDSQVTMMFWYRQQPGQSLTLIATANQGSEATYESGFVIDKFPISRPNLTFSTLTVSNMSPEDSSIYLCSVPLPQETQYFGPGTRLLVL.

The rearrangement uses TRBV5-1 and TRBJ1-5, with D unresolved. This CDR3 region has 14 residues. Germline CDR1 and CDR2: SGHRS and YFSETQ. Deletions cut 7 bases from V and 3 bases from J, with 14 bases between. The CDR3 DNA follows: TGCGCCAGCGCGGAGGGCAGTATCAATCAGCCCCAGCATTTT. Residues: CASAEGSINQPQHF. Full variable domain (rest looked up from reference TRBV5-1 and TRBJ1-5): KAGVTQTPRYLIKTRGQQVTLSCSPISGHRSVSWYQQTPGQGLQFLFEYFSETQRNKGNFPGRFSGRQFSNSRSEMNVSTLELGDSALYLCASAEGSINQPQHFGDGTRLSIL.

The genes are TRBV5-4 and TRBJ2-1; D not certain. V was pared by 2 bases and J by 4 bases, with 4 bases between. Germline V gene data show CDR1 as SGHNT and CDR2 as YYREEE (reference sequence). The CDR3 extends over 12 amino acids. This chain's CDR3 is CASSFGYNEQFF. In DNA form, the CDR3 reads TGTGCCAGCAGCTTCGGTTACAATGAGCAGTTCTTC.

The chain links TRBV21-1 to TRBJ2-2; TRBD2, the D gene given by the table, was not confirmed from the DNA. TRBV21-1 is labeled a pseudogene. The CDR3 spans 17 residues. This CDR3 reads CASSKVCSFQRMGELFF. The CDR3 coding sequence is TGTGCCAGCAGCAAAGTCTGTTCATTTCAGCGGATGGGGGAGCTGTTTTTT.